The 19 T cell receptor beta chains in this list originate from one sample, sequenced in a study of OX40 agonist ivuxolimab in advanced cancers. Only in-frame clones appear in the TCRdb table, and some are missing; sequencing was by immunoSEQ multiplex PCR. The sample records 75,000 to 100,000 clones, approximately 80% being singletons. The source material was CD4+ or CD8+ T cells sorted from blood, sampled in a trial of the OX40 agonist ivuxolimab. Every receptor here comes from an adult with an advanced solid tumor such as melanoma, head and neck, liver or kidney cancer.

The chain carries TRBV10-2 and TRBJ2-7; D might be TRBD1 or TRBD2, each matching 5 bases. This CDR3 contains 13 residues. CDR1 is WSHSY and CDR2 is SAAADI in the germline V gene. V shed 5 bases and J shed 3 bases, with 11 bases lying between them. For the CDR3, the DNA is TGCGCCAGCAGTCTCAGGGAGAACTACGAGCAGTACTTC. Translation gives CASSLRENYEQYF.

The chain couples TRBV7-9 to TRBJ1-1, with 9 bases fitting TRBD1. This CDR3 has 14 residues. Germline trimming cut 3 bases from V and 5 bases from J; bases unmatched to any gene: 4. Germline V gene sequence: CDR1 SEHNR, CDR2 FQNEAQ (reference sequence). The CDR3 is CASSLVTGGTEAFF. The CDR3 coding sequence is TGTGCCAGCAGCTTGGTGACAGGGGGTACTGAAGCTTTCTTT.

This chain connects TRBV11-3 to TRBJ2-7, with unresolved D. CDR1 and CDR2 from the germline V gene are SGHNT and YENEEA. The CDR3 spans 13 residues. V was cut by 1 base and J by 3 bases, with 7 bases left in between. The CDR3, as DNA: TGTGCCAGCAGCTTAGGGCCCGACTACGAGCAGTACTTC. Translation: CASSLGPDYEQYF.

This clone was picked up one time. The chain has TRBV15 and TRBJ2-3; the D gene is possibly TRBD1 (6 bases). The CDR3 is 13 amino acids. Trimming took off 5 bases at V and 4 bases at J, with 10 bases between the two ends. Germline assignment: CDR1 LNHNV and CDR2 YYDKDF (reference sequence). The CDR3 here is CATSSGDSDTQYF. Here the CDR3 DNA reads TGTGCCACCAGCTCAGGGGATTCAGATACGCAGTATTTT.

This sequence joins TRBV2 and TRBJ1-2, with TRBD1 matching 8 bases. The V segment lost 6 bases and the J segment 6 bases; nucleotides outside the gene matches: 6. The CDR3 covers 13 residues. Germline V lookup: CDR1 SNHLY, CDR2 FYNNEI. CDR3 residues: CASRQGAWDGYTF. In DNA form, the CDR3 reads TGTGCCAGCAGGCAGGGGGCTTGGGATGGCTACACCTTC.

The chain links TRBV2 to TRBJ2-1; the D gene is possibly TRBD2 (6 bases). The germline V gene has CDR1 SNHLY and CDR2 FYNNEI. V was cut by 3 bases and J by 4 bases, with 13 bases left in between. This CDR3 comprises 15 residues. The CDR3 reads CASSDASELYNEQFF. The CDR3 nucleotides are TGTGCCAGCAGTGATGCTAGCGAGCTGTACAATGAGCAGTTCTTC. Full variable domain (missing parts from reference TRBV2 and TRBJ2-1): EPEVTQTPSHQVTQMGQEVILRCVPISNHLYFYWYRQILGQKVEFLVSFYNNEISEKSEIFDDQFSVERPDGSNFTLKIRSTKLEDSAMYFCASSDASELYNEQFFGPGTRLTVL.

This chain uses TRBV6-4 with TRBJ1-5; TRBD1 might be the D (6 bases). Per the germline V gene, CDR1 is MRHNA and CDR2 is SNTAGT. The CDR3 consists of 13 residues. V gave up 4 bases and J gave up 7 bases, with 11 bases separating them. The CDR3 loop is CASSAKGDQPQHF. The CDR3 DNA sequence: TGTGCCAGCAGTGCTAAGGGGGACCAGCCCCAGCATTTT.

The chain carries TRBV6-1 and TRBJ1-4; TRBD1 might be the D (5 bases). The CDR3 contains 14 residues. Germline CDR1 MNHNS, CDR2 SASEGT. With 8 bases removed from V and 7 bases from J, the gap between germline ends came to 17 bases. CDR3 bases: TGTGCCAGCCTCCCGAGGGGTAGGGTTGAAAAACTGTTTTTT. As protein: CASLPRGRVEKLFF.

To note about this clone: Because the CDR3's place on the DNA is in doubt, the DNA is left out and the CDR3 is given as listed by TCRdb. CDR3 sequence: CASTSDGRETQYF. The gene calls are TRBV19 and TRBJ2-5. The CDR3 is 13 amino acids long, termini counted. Germline V gene data show CDR1 as LNHDA and CDR2 as SQIVND (reference sequence).

This clone was seen a single time. The chain joins TRBV10-3 to TRBJ1-3; a possible D gene is TRBD1 (6 bases). V shed 3 bases and J shed 2 bases, with 11 bases lying between them. The CDR3 runs 15 residues. CDR1 and CDR2 from the germline V gene are ENHRY and SYGVKD. CDR3 loop: CAISEQGGTGNTIYF. The CDR3 bases are TGTGCCATCAGTGAACAGGGTGGAACTGGAAACACCATATATTTT.

The V and J genes are TRBV18 and TRBJ2-1; D tentatively reads TRBD1 or TRBD2 (7 bases each). The CDR3 runs 16 residues. Per germline, CDR1 KGHSH and CDR2 LQKENI. Trimming stripped 4 bases from V and 2 bases from J, with 15 bases between. CDR3: CASSLQGGTPYNEQFF. The DNA for the CDR3 is TGTGCCAGCTCACTCCAGGGGGGGACACCCTACAATGAGCAGTTCTTC.

V usage is TRBV19 and J usage is TRBJ1-4, with D perhaps matching TRBD1 (6 bases). With 3 bases removed from V and 4 bases from J, the gap between germline ends came to 12 bases. The CDR3 covers 15 residues. The germline V gene encodes CDR1 LNHDA and CDR2 SQIVND (reference sequence). This chain's CDR3 is CASSMRTEDNEKLFF. CDR3 coding DNA: TGTGCCAGTAGTATGAGGACAGAAGATAATGAAAAACTGTTTTTT.

This chain connects TRBV5-1 to TRBJ2-1; the match to TRBD1 covers 7 bases. CDR3 length: 16 amino acids. Losses at the gene ends were 3 bases for V and 4 bases for J; bases not matched to a gene: 10. The germline CDR1 and CDR2 sequences are SGHRS and YFSETQ. The chain's CDR3 is CASSSREQGLYNEQFF. The CDR3, as DNA: TGCGCCAGCAGCTCCCGGGAACAGGGGTTATACAATGAGCAGTTCTTC. The whole variable domain, remainder taken from reference TRBV5-1 and TRBJ2-1, is KAGVTQTPRYLIKTRGQQVTLSCSPISGHRSVSWYQQTPGQGLQFLFEYFSETQRNKGNFPGRFSGRQFSNSRSEMNVSTLELGDSALYLCASSSREQGLYNEQFFGPGTRLTVL.

The V and J genes are TRBV7-9 and TRBJ2-7; D not resolved. V lost 1 base to trimming and J lost 0 bases, with 7 bases between them. The CDR3 consists of 14 residues. The germline V gene encodes CDR1 SEHNR and CDR2 FQNEAQ (reference sequence). The chain's CDR3 is CASSLDGSSYEQYF. The CDR3 coding sequence is TGTGCCAGCAGCTTAGACGGCAGCTCCTACGAGCAGTACTTC. The variable domain in full, completed from reference TRBV7-9 and TRBJ2-7, reads DTGVSQNPRHKITKRGQNVTFRCDPISEHNRLYWYRQTLGQGPEFLTYFQNEAQLEKSRLLSDRFSAERPKGSFSTLEIQRTEQGDSAMYLCASSLDGSSYEQYFGPGTRLTVT.

On this clone: Sequence at one end of the junction differs from germline and may be a read error. The genes are TRBV2 and TRBJ2-3; TRBD2 agrees at 8 bases. The CDR3 has 14 residues. Germline CDR1 reads SNHLY; CDR2 reads FYNNEI. CDR3 residues: CASSEEGLADTQYF. CDR3 sequence (DNA): TGTGCCAGCAGCGAAGAGGGACTAGCAGATACGCAGTATTTT.

CDR3 in DNA: TGTGCCAGTAGTATAGCAGGGATCTATGGCTACACCTTC. This gives the protein CASSIAGIYGYTF. The rearrangement uses TRBV19 and TRBJ1-2, with D possibly being TRBD1 (5 bases). Per germline, CDR1 LNHDA and CDR2 SQIVND (reference sequence). Trimming took off 1 base at V and 4 bases at J, with 7 bases between the two ends. The CDR3 loop spans 13 amino acids.

CDR3 DNA: TGTGCCTGGATCACAGGGTTAGGCGGCACAGATACGCAGTATTTT. It yields the protein CAWITGLGGTDTQYF. This chain uses TRBV30 with TRBJ2-3; perhaps TRBD1 as D (6 bases). Trimming removed 4 bases at V and 1 base at J, with 15 bases between. There are 15 residues in the CDR3. Per germline, CDR1 GTSNPN and CDR2 SVGIG (reference sequence).

The chain carries TRBV7-6 and TRBJ2-2; 10 bases line up with TRBD2. The germline gives CDR1 SGHVS, CDR2 FNYEAQ. This CDR3 has 16 residues. Unmatched junction bases numbered 9, after V lost 5 bases and J lost 6 bases. Here the CDR3 reads CASSPLRTSGPGELFF. The DNA of the CDR3 is TGTGCCAGCAGCCCACTGAGGACTAGCGGCCCCGGGGAGCTGTTTTTT.

V and J are TRBV27 and TRBJ2-2; 9 bases align to TRBD2. CDR3 length equals 16 residues. Germline V gene sequence: CDR1 MNHEY, CDR2 SMNVEV (reference sequence). The trim removed 6 bases at V and 3 bases at J, leaving 8 bases unmatched. CDR3 in DNA: TGTGCCAGCAGACCACGGACTAGCGAATACACCGGGGAGCTGTTTTTT. It translates to CASRPRTSEYTGELFF.